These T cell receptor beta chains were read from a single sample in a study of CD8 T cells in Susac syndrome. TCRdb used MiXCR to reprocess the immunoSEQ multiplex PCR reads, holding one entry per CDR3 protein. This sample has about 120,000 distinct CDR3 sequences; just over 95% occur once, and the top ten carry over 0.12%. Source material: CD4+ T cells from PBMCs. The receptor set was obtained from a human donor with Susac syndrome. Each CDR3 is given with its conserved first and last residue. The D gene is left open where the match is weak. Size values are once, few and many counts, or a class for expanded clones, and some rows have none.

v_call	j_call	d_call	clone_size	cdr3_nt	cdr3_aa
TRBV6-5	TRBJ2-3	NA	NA	TGTGCCAGCATTCAAAGGGATACGCAGTATTTT	CASIQRDTQYF
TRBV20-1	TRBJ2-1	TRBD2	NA	TGCAGTGCTAGAGTCGCATCGGGACTAGCGTTCGATGAGCAGTTCTTC	CSARVASGLAFDEQFF
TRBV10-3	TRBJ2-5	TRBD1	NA	TGTGCCATCAGCCCGGGGGACAGGGGAAGAGAGACCCAGTACTTC	CAISPGDRGRETQYF
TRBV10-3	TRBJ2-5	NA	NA	TGTGCCATCAGTGAGCAGGGCGAGACCCAGTACTTC	CAISEQGETQYF
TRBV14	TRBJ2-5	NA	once	TGTGCCAGCAGCCAGACCTCGGGACGGTGGGTTGAGACCCAGTACTTC	CASSQTSGRWVETQYF
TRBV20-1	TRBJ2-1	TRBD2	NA	TGCAGTGCTACCCCCCGAGCGGGAGGCTCCTACAATGAGCAGTTCTTC	CSATPRAGGSYNEQFF
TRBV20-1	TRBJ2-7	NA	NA	TGCAGTGCTAGATCAAGGACAACCAGTTTCTACGAGCAGTACTTC	CSARSRTTSFYEQYF
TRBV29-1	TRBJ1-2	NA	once	TGCAGCGTCCCCCTAAATGGCTACACCTTC	CSVPLNGYTF
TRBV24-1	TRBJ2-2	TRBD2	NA	TGTGCCACCAGTGAACTTGTGACTAGCGGGAGGGGAAACACCGGGGAGCTGTTTTTT	CATSELVTSGRGNTGELFF
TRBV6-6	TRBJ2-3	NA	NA	TGTGCCAGCAGTTACGGGAACACAGATACGCAGTATTTT	CASSYGNTDTQYF
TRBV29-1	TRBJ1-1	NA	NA	TGCAGCGTTGCCGGGCCAAGCCGATCTGAAGCTTTCTTT	CSVAGPSRSEAFF
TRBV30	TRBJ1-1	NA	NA	TGTGCCGGGGCAGGGCAGGCTAAGACTGAAGCTTTCTTT	CAGAGQAKTEAFF
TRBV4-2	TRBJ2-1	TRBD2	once	TGTGCCAGCAGCCAAGACTTAGCGGGAGGGCCGAGTAATGAGCAGTTCTTC	CASSQDLAGGPSNEQFF
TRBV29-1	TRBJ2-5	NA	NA	TGCAGCGTTGGGGGGCGCGAGACCCAGTACTTC	CSVGGRETQYF
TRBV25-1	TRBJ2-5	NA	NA	TGTGCCAGCAGTGGACTGAGCGGCCCCCAAGAGACCCAGTACTTC	CASSGLSGPQETQYF
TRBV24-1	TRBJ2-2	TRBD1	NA	TGTGCCACCAGTGGAGCAGGGACAGGGCTCCTCGGGGAGCTGTTTTTT	CATSGAGTGLLGELFF
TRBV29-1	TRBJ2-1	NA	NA	TGCAGCGCCAGACGGACAGCCCGGTTTGAGGATGAGCAGTTCTTC	CSARRTARFEDEQFF
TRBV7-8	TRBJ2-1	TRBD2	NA	TGTGCCAGCAGACCCAGGGGACTAGTGGGTGTCGATGAGCAGTTCTTC	CASRPRGLVGVDEQFF
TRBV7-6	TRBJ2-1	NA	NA	TGTGCCAGCAGCTTTTCAGGGTACAATGAGCAGTTCTTC	CASSFSGYNEQFF
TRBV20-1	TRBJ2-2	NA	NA	TGCAGTGCTAGACACACCACCACCGGGGAGCTGTTTTTT	CSARHTTTGELFF
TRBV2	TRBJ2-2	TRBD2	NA	TGTGCCAGCAGCATGTCTTCAGGGAGGGACACCGGGGAGCTGTTTTTT	CASSMSSGRDTGELFF
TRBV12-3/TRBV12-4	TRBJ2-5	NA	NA	TGTGCCAGCAGTTCTGACTACCAAGAGACCCAGTACTTC	CASSSDYQETQYF
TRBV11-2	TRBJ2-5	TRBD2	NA	TGTGCCAGCAGCTTAGGTCCACCCGGGCTAGCGGGACAAGAGACCCAGTACTTC	CASSLGPPGLAGQETQYF
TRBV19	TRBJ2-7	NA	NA	TGTGCCAGTTCCGCGAGCCCGGGACGGGGTACCTACGAGCAGTACTTC	CASSASPGRGTYEQYF
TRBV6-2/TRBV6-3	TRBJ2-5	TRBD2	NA	TGTGCCAGCAGCCCCGCGGGAGAAGGAGAGACCCAGTACTTC	CASSPAGEGETQYF
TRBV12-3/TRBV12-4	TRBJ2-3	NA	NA	TGTGCCAGCAGTCCGGGATTAGGGGATACGCAGTATTTT	CASSPGLGDTQYF
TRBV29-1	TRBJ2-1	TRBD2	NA	TGCAGCGGAGCCTTAGCGGGAAGGAACAATGAGCAGTTCTTC	CSGALAGRNNEQFF
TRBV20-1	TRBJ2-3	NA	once	TGCAGTCCCAGCGCAGATACGCAGTATTTT	CSPSADTQYF
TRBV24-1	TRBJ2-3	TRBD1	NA	TGTGCCACCAGTGTTCAGGGGGCAGATACGCAGTATTTT	CATSVQGADTQYF
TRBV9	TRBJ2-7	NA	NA	TGTGCCAGCAGCGTGAAAGGGGGCGAGCAGTACTTC	CASSVKGGEQYF
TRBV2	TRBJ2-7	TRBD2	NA	TGTGCCAGCCTCGGGACTAGCGGGAGTTCCTACGAGCAGTACTTC	CASLGTSGSSYEQYF
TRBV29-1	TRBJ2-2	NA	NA	TGCAGCGGCCTGGCAGGGGCTCCCGGGGAGCTGTTTTTT	CSGLAGAPGELFF
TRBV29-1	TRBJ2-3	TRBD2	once	TGCAGCGTCTCGAGGACTAGCGGGAGGACAGATACGCAGTATTTT	CSVSRTSGRTDTQYF
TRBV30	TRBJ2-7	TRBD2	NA	TGTGCCTGGAGTGTACGGAGCGGGAGGTCGAGCGAGCAGTACTTC	CAWSVRSGRSSEQYF
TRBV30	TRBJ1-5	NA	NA	TGTGCCTGGAGTCTGGCCCGCAATCAGCCCCAGCATTTT	CAWSLARNQPQHF
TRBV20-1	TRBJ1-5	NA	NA	TGCAGTGCTAGAGATAGAGAGTCTAGCGGGCCCCAGCATTTT	CSARDRESSGPQHF
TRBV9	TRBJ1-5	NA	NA	TGTGCCAGCAGCGCCCGGGACACAGTAAATCAGCCCCAGCATTTT	CASSARDTVNQPQHF
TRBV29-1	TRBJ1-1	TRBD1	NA	TGCAGCGTTGAATCGGACAGGTGGGGGAACACTGAAGCTTTCTTT	CSVESDRWGNTEAFF
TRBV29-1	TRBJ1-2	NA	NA	TGCAGCGTTGATGCAGGGAGAGGCTACACCTTC	CSVDAGRGYTF
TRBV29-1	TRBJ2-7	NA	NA	TGCAGCGTTGGAGGGGGGACGAAGTTCTCCTACGAGCAGTACTTC	CSVGGGTKFSYEQYF
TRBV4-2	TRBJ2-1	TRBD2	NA	TGTGCCAGCAGCCAACTAGCGGGAGGGCCCCACAATGAGCAGTTCTTC	CASSQLAGGPHNEQFF
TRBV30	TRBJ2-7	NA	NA	TGTGCCTGGAGTTATCAACATAAGACCTACGAGCAGTACTTC	CAWSYQHKTYEQYF